These 5 T cell receptor beta chains came from one sample sequenced in a study of blood T cell repertoires in COVID-19. TCRdb's table, derived via immunoSEQ multiplex PCR, lists solely in-frame clones and lacks some. This sample carries fewer than 130,000 clones, around 84% of them seen once, and the ten largest clones take under 2.5%. Material: peripheral blood. The receptors derive from a human donor in a cohort sampled during active COVID-19.

The V call is TRBV9, the J call TRBJ2-5, with D perhaps TRBD1 (5 bases). CDR1 is SGDLS, CDR2 YYNGEE, per germline. V lost 0 bases and J 1 base, leaving 10 bases between the germline ends. CDR3 length: 15 amino acids. CDR3 DNA: TGTGCCAGCAGCGTAGGTTGGGGCCCCCAAGAGACCCAGTACTTC. Residues: CASSVGWGPQETQYF.

DNA for the CDR3: TGTGCCATCAGTGAACAGGGGGTGAATTCACCCCTCCACTTT. Residues: CAISEQGVNSPLHF. V usage is TRBV10-3 and J usage is TRBJ1-6, with 8 bases fitting TRBD1. The trim removed 3 bases at V and 7 bases at J, leaving 2 bases unmatched. The germline V gene has CDR1 ENHRY and CDR2 SYGVKD. CDR3 length equals 14 residues.

V usage is TRBV25-1 and J usage is TRBJ1-6; TRBD1 matches at 9 bases. Germline loops: CDR1 MGHDK, CDR2 SYGVNS. V was clipped by 6 bases and J by 8 bases; unmatched bases: 5. This CDR3 is 14 amino acids long. CDR3 DNA: TGTGCCAGCAGCCCCACAGGGGGCGATTCACCCCTCCACTTT. Translated: CASSPTGGDSPLHF. The entire variable domain, with the rest obtained from reference TRBV25-1 and TRBJ1-6, is as follows: EADIYQTPRYLVIGTGKKITLECSQTMGHDKMYWYQQDPGMELHLIHYSYGVNSTEKGDLSSESTVSRIRTEHFPLTLESARPSHTSQYLCASSPTGGDSPLHFGNGTRLTVT.

The chain recombines TRBV4-2 with TRBJ2-2; TRBD2 matches 8 bases. CDR1 is LGHNA and CDR2 is YNFKEQ in the germline V gene. V trimming: 5 bases; J trimming: 1 base; junction bases outside the gene matches: 15. The CDR3 contains 19 residues. This chain's CDR3 is CASSSSPPGSGGNTGELFF. Written as DNA, the CDR3 is TGTGCCAGCAGCTCAAGTCCTCCAGGGAGCGGGGGGAACACCGGGGAGCTGTTTTTT.

This sequence joins TRBV29-1 and TRBJ2-1, with TRBD1 matching 10 bases. V lost 7 bases and J lost 9; bases outside the gene matches: 6. CDR3 size: 12 residues. Looked up from germline, CDR1 is SQVTM and CDR2 is ANQGSEA. The CDR3 loop is CSGGRQGAEQFF. Written as DNA, the CDR3 is TGCAGCGGGGGACGACAGGGGGCTGAGCAGTTCTTC.